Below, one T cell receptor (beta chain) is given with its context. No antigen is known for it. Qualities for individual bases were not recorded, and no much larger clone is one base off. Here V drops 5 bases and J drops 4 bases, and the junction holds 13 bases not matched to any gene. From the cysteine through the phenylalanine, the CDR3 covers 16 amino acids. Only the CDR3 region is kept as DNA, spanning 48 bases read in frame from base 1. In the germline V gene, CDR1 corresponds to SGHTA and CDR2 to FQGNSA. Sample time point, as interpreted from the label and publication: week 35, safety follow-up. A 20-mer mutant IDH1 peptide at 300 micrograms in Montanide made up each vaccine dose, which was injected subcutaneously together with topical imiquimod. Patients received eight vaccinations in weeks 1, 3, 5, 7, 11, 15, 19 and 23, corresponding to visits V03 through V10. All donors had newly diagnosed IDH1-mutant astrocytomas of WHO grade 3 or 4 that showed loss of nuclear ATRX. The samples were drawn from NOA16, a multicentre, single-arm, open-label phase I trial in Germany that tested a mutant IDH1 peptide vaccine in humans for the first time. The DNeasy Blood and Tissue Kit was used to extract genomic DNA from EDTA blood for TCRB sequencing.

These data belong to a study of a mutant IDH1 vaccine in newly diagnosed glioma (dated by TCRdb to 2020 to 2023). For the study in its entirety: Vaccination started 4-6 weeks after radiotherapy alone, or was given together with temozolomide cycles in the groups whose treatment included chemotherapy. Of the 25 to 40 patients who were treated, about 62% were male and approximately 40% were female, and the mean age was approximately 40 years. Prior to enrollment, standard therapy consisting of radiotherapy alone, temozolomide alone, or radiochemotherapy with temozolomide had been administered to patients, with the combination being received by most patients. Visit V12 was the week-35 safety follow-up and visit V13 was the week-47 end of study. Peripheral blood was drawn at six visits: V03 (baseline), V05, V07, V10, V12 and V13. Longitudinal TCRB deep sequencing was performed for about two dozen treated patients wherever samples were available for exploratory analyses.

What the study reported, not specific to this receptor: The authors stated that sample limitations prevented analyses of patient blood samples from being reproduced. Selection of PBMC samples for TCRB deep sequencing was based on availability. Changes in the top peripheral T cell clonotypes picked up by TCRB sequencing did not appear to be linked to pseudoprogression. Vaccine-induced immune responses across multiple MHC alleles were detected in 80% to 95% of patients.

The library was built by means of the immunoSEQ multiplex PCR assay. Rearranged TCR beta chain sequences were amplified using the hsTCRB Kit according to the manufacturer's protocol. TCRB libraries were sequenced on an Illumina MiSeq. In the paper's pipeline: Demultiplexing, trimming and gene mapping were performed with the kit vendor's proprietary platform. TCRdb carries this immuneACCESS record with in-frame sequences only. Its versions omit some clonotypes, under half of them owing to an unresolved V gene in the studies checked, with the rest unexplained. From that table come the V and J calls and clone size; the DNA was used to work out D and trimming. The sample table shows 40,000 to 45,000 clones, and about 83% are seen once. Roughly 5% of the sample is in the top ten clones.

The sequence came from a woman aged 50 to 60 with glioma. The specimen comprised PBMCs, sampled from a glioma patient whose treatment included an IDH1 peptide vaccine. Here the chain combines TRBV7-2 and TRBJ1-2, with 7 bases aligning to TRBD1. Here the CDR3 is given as CASSQSAVRGPYGYTF. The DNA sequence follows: TGTGCCAGCAGCCAGTCGGCTGTTAGGGGGCCCTATGGCTACACCTTC.